This T cell receptor beta chain derives from a study of blood T cell repertoires in COVID-19. The data were produced by immunoSEQ multiplex PCR, yet TCRdb's version contains in-frame clones alone and is incomplete. This table holds 180,000 or so clones, 86% found once. This CDR3 has 16 residues. The V gene's germline CDR1 is LGHNA and CDR2 YNFKEQ. V lost 0 bases, J lost 3 bases, and 11 bases lay in between. Those who participated ranged in age from 18 to 89 years and resided in about two dozen US areas. The source material was PBMCs or T cells enriched from blood (not recorded which). V and J are TRBV4-2 and TRBJ2-2; D possibly corresponds to TRBD2 (5 bases). The TCR comes from a woman aged 30 to 39 who had recovered from COVID-19. In nucleotides, the CDR3 is TGTGCCAGCAGCCAAGAGAGGAGACTACACACCGGGGAGCTGTTTTTT. Protein sequence: CASSQERRLHTGELFF.